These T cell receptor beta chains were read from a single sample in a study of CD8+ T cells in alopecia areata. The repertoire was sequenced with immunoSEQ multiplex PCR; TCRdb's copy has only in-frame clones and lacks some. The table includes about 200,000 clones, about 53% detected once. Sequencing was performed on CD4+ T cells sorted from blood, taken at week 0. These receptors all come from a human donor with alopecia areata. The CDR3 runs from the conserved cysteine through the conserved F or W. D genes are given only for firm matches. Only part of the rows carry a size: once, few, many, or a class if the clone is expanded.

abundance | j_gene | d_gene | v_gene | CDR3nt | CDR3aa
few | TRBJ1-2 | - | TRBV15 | TGTGCCACCAGCAGAGATTTTGAGAGGTACTATGGCTACACCTTC | CATSRDFERYYGYTF
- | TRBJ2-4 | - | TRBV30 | TGTGCCTGGAGTGTACAAATCCTGGACATTCAGTACTTC | CAWSVQILDIQYF
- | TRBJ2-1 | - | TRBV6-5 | TGTGCCAGCAGAAGGGGACGCTACAATGAGCAGTTCTTC | CASRRGRYNEQFF
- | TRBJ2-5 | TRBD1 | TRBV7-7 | TGTGCTAGCAGCTTAGGAGGACAGGGGTGGGAGACCCAGTACTTC | CASSLGGQGWETQYF
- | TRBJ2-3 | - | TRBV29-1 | TGCAGCGTTCTTATTGGCCCTAGCACAGATACGCAGTATTTT | CSVLIGPSTDTQYF
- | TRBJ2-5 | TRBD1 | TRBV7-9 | TGTGCCAGCAGGGCCGGGACAGGACACCTCGGCCAAGAGACCCAGTACTTC | CASRAGTGHLGQETQYF
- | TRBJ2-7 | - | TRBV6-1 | TGTGCCAGCAGTGAACTGACTTTCTATGGAGGAATGTACGAGCAGTACTTC | CASSELTFYGGMYEQYF
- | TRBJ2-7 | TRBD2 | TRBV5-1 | TGCGCCAGCAGCCGGGGGACTAGCGGGGCCCCATCTTACGAGCAGTACTTC | CASSRGTSGAPSYEQYF
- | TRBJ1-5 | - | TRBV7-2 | TGTGCCAGCAGCTTTTTTTACGGGGGCATGGGCAATCAGCCCCAGCATTTT | CASSFFYGGMGNQPQHF
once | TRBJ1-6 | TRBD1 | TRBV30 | TGTGCCTGGAGCTACCTGACAGGGGGGTCACCCCTCCACTTT | CAWSYLTGGSPLHF
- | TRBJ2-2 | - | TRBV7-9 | TGTGCCAGCAGTCTCCTGGGTGGTCGCACCGGGGAGCTGTTTTTT | CASSLLGGRTGELFF
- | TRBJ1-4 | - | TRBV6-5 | TGTGCCAGCAGTTACTCGAGAGGGGCGCGGAGGGAAAAACTGTTTTTT | CASSYSRGARREKLFF
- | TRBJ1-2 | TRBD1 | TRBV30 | TGTGCCTGGAGAGATGACAGGGGGGCTTATGGCTACACCTTC | CAWRDDRGAYGYTF
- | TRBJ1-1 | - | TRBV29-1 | TGCAGCGTTGAGGTTAACACTGAAGCTTTCTTT | CSVEVNTEAFF
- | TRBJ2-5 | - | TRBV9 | TGTGCCAGCAGCGTAGAGCCCATTGCGACCGGAGGGGAGACCCAGTACTTC | CASSVEPIATGGETQYF
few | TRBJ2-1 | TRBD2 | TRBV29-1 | TGCAGCGTTGAAAAACTAGCGCGTTACAATGAGCAGTTCTTC | CSVEKLARYNEQFF
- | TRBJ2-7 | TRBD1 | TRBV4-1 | TGCGCCAGCAGCCAAGAGAGCCGGGACAGGGGTTTTAAGCAGTACTTC | CASSQESRDRGFKQYF
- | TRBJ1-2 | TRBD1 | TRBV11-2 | TGTGCCAGCAGCTCTGAAGGGGGCGGCTACACCTTC | CASSSEGGGYTF
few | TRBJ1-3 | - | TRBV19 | TGTGCCAGTGTCATGGCAGCCTCTGGAAACACCATATATTTT | CASVMAASGNTIYF
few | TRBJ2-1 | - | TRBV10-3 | TGTGCCATCAGCCCAGGGACAAGAATTTACAATGAGCAGTTCTTC | CAISPGTRIYNEQFF
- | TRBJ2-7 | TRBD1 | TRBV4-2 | TGTGCCAGCAGCCACGACGGACAGGGGGACGAGCAGTACTTC | CASSHDGQGDEQYF
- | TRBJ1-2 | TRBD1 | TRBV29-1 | TGCAGCGTTCCCCGGACAGGGGGTTCCTATGGCTACACCTTC | CSVPRTGGSYGYTF
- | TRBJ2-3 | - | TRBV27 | TGTGCCAGCAGTCCAAGGGTGTTGACAGATACGCAGTATTTT | CASSPRVLTDTQYF
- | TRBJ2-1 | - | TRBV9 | TGTGCCAGCAGCTCCGGAGGAAACTCCTACAATGAGCAGTTCTTC | CASSSGGNSYNEQFF
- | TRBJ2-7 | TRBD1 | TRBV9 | TGTGCCAGCAGCGTATCCAGACAGGGGGACGAGCAGTACTTC | CASSVSRQGDEQYF
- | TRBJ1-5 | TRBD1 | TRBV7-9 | TGTGCCAGCAGCTCGTTGGACAGGTTCAATCAGCCCCAGCATTTT | CASSSLDRFNQPQHF
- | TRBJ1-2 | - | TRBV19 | TGTGCCAGTAGTATTAAGCGGGACTATGGCTACACCTTC | CASSIKRDYGYTF
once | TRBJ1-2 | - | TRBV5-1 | TGCGCCAGCACCGTAGTAGCCCAGGCGAACTATGGCTACACCTTC | CASTVVAQANYGYTF
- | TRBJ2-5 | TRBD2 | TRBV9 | TGTGCCAGCAGCGGATCAGCGGGAGGCAAAGAGACCCAGTACTTC | CASSGSAGGKETQYF